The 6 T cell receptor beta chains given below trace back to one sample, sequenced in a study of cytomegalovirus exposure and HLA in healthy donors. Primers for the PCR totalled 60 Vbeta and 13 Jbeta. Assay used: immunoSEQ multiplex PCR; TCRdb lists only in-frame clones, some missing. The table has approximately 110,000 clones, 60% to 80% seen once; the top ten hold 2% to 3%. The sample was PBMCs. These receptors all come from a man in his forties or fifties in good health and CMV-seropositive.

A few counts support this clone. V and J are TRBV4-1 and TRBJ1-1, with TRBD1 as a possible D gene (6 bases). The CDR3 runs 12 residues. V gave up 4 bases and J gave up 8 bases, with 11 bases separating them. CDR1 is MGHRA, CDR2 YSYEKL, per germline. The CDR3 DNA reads TGCGCCAGCAGCCCCCAGGGGACAGAAGCTTTCTTT. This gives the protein CASSPQGTEAFF.

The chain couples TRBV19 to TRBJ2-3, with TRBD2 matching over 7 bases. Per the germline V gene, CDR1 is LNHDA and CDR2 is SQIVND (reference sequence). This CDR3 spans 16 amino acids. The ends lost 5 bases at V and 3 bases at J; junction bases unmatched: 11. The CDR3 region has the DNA TGTGCCAGTAGTCCACGGACTAGAGTCGGGACAGATACGCAGTATTTT. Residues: CASSPRTRVGTDTQYF.

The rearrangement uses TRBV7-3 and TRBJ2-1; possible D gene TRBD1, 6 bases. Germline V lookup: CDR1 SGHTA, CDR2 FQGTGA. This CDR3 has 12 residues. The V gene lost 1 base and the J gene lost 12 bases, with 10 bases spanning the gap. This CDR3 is CASSLREGGQFF. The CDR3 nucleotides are TGTGCCAGCAGCTTAAGAGAAGGGGGGCAGTTCTTC.

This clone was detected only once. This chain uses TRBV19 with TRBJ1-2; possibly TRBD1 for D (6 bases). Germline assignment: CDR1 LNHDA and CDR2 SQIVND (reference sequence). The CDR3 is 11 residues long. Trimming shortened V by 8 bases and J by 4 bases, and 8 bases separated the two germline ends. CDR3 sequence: CASLDSYGYTF. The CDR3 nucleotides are TGTGCCAGTTTGGACAGCTATGGCTACACCTTC.

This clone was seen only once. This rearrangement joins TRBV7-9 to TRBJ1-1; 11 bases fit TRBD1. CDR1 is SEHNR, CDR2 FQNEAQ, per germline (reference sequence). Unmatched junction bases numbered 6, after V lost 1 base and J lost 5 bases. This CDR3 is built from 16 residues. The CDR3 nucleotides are TGTGCCAGCAGCTTAGGGACAGGGGGCGAAGGGACTGAAGCTTTCTTT. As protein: CASSLGTGGEGTEAFF.

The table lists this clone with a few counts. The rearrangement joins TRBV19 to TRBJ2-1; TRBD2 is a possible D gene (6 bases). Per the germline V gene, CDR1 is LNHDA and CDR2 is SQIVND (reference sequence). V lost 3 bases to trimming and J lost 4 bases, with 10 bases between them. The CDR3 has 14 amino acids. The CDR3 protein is CASSMVGGYNEQFF. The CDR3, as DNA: TGTGCCAGTAGTATGGTCGGAGGGTACAATGAGCAGTTCTTC.